The 3 T cell receptor beta chains below come from one sample, sequenced in a study of a mutant IDH1 vaccine in newly diagnosed glioma. TCRdb's table, derived via immunoSEQ multiplex PCR, lists solely in-frame clones and lacks some. Of tens of thousands of clones in the sample, roughly 91% were seen once. Their antigens remain unidentified. The time point: week 5, during vaccination. What each vaccine dose contained was 300 ug of mutant IDH1 20-mer peptide, accompanied by topical imiquimod. Sequencing was performed on PBMCs, taken from a glioma patient whose treatment included an IDH1 peptide vaccine. The receptors stem from a woman between 45 and 60 years old with glioma.

The chain has TRBV11-3 and TRBJ2-1, with a tentative D call TRBD1 (5 bases). V was shortened by 5 bases and J by 3 bases, with 11 bases between the two germline ends. The CDR3 extends over 14 amino acids. Germline lookup yields CDR1 SGHNT and CDR2 YENEEA. The CDR3: CASSRDGHYNEQFF. CDR3 nucleotide sequence: TGTGCCAGCAGCCGTGACGGACACTACAATGAGCAGTTCTTC.

This clone was detected only once. The J gene is TRBJ2-1, the V gene TRBV10-3; no clear D. Germline lookup yields CDR1 ENHRY and CDR2 SYGVKD. The CDR3 runs to 16 residues. The V gene lost 0 bases and the J gene lost 6 bases, with 15 bases spanning the gap. For the CDR3, the DNA is TGTGCCATCAGTGAGTCCTACTTTATACGCATCAATGAGCAGTTCTTC. As protein: CAISESYFIRINEQFF.

This rearrangement joins TRBV6-1 to TRBJ2-3; D possibly uses TRBD1 or TRBD2 (6 bases each). Germline CDR1 MNHNS, CDR2 SASEGT. This CDR3 region has 13 residues. V was trimmed by 4 bases and J by 4 bases, leaving 9 bases between them. The CDR3 coding sequence is TGTGCCAGCAGTGTGGGGGGCGCAGATACGCAGTATTTT. Protein sequence: CASSVGGADTQYF.